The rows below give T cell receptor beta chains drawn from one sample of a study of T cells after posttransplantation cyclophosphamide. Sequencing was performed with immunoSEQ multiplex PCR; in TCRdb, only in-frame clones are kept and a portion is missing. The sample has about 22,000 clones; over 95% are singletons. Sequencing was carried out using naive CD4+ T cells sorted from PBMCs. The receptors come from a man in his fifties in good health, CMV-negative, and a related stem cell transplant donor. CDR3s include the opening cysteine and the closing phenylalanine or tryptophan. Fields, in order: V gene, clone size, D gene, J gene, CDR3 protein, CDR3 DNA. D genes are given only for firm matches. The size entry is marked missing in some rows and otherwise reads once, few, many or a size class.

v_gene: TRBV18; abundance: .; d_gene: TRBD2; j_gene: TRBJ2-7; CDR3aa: CASSRLGGVSYEQYF; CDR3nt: TGTGCCAGCTCCCGACTGGGAGGGGTGTCCTACGAGCAGTACTTC
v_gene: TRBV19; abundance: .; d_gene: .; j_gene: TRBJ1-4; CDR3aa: CASTTGSGDEKLFF; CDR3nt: TGTGCCAGTACGACCGGGTCGGGAGATGAAAAACTGTTTTTT
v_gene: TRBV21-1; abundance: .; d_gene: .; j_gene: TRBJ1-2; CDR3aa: CASSKSDKDRQGAGYGYTF; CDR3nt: TGTGCCAGCAGCAAATCGGATAAGGATAGACAGGGGGCAGGCTATGGCTACACCTTC
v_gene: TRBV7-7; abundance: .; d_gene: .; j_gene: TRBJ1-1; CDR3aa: CASSLNGNTEAFF; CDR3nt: TGTGCCAGCAGCTTAAACGGGAACACTGAAGCTTTCTTT
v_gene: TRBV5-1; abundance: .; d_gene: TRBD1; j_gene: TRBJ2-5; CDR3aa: CASSGAGTGEETQYF; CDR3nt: TGCGCCAGCAGCGGCGCCGGGACAGGGGAAGAGACCCAGTACTTC
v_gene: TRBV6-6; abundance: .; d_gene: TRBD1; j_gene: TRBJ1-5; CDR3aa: CASSYRQGNQPQHF; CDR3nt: TGTGCCAGCAGTTACCGACAGGGGAATCAGCCCCAGCATTTT
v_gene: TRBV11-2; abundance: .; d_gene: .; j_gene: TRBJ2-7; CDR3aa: CASSLVGTGIPNEQYF; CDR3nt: TGTGCCAGCAGCTTAGTAGGCACAGGGATCCCCAACGAGCAGTACTTC
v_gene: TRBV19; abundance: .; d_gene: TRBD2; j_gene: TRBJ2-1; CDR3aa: CASKPLEASGGFEQFF; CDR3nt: TGTGCCAGTAAGCCCCTTGAGGCTAGCGGGGGCTTTGAGCAGTTCTTC
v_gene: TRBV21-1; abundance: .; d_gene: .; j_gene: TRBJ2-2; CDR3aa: CASSKGRLALNTGELFF; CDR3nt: TGTGCCAGCAGCAAAGGTAGACTAGCCTTAAACACCGGGGAGCTGTTTTTT
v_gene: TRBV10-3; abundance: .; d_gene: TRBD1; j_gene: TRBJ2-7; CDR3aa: CAISERQGSYEQYF; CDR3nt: TGTGCCATCAGTGAGCGACAGGGGAGCTACGAGCAGTACTTC
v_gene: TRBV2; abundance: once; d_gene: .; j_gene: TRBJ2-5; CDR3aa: CASSVTEETQYF; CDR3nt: TGTGCCAGCAGTGTCACTGAAGAGACCCAGTACTTC
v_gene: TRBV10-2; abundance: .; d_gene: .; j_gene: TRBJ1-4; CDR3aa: CASSVNSNEKLFF; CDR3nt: TGCGCCAGCAGTGTTAACAGTAATGAAAAACTGTTTTTT
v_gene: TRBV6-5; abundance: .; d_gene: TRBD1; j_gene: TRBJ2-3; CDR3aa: CASRRDSHPTDTQYF; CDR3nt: TGTGCCAGCAGACGGGACAGTCACCCCACAGATACGCAGTATTTT
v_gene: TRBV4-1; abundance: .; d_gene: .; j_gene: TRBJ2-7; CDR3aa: CASSQDPGGRVSYEQYF; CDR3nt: TGCGCCAGCAGCCAAGATCCGGGGGGCAGGGTATCCTACGAGCAGTACTTC
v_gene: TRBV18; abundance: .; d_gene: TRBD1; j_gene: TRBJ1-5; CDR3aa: CASSQLPYRGDNNQPQHF; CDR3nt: TGTGCCAGCTCTCAACTACCCTACAGGGGCGATAACAATCAGCCCCAGCATTTT
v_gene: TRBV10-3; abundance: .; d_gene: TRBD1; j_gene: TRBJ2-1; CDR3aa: CAISQGQNNEQFF; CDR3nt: TGTGCCATCAGCCAGGGACAGAACAATGAGCAGTTCTTC
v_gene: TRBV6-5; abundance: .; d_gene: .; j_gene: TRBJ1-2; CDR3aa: CASVRGRAYGYTF; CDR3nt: TGTGCCAGCGTCCGGGGGAGGGCCTATGGCTACACCTTC
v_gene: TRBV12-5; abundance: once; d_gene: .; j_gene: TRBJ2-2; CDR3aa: CASGFDWSGELFF; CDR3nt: TGTGCTAGTGGTTTTGATTGGAGTGGGGAGCTGTTTTTT
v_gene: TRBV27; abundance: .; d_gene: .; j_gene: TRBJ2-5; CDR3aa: CASSPGLYQETQYF; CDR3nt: TGTGCCAGCAGCCCAGGGCTGTACCAAGAGACCCAGTACTTC
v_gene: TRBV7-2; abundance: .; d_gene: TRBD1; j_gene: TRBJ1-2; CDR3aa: CASSLRQGGFYGYTF; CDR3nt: TGTGCCAGCAGCCTAAGACAGGGGGGGTTCTATGGCTACACCTTC
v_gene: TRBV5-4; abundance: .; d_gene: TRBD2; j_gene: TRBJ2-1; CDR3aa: CASSFGLAGGEQFF; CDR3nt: TGTGCCAGCAGCTTCGGTCTAGCGGGGGGAGAGCAGTTCTTC
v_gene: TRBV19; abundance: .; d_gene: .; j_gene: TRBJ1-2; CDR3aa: CASSPTSTDNYGYTF; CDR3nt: TGTGCCAGTAGTCCTACCTCGACAGATAACTATGGCTACACCTTC
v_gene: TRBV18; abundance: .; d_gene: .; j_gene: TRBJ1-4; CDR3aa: CASSPGTGDEKLFF; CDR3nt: TGTGCCAGCTCACCCGGGACGGGGGACGAAAAACTGTTTTTT
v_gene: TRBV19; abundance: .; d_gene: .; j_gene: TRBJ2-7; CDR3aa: CASSRESSYEQYF; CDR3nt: TGTGCCAGTAGCCGGGAGAGCTCCTACGAGCAGTACTTC
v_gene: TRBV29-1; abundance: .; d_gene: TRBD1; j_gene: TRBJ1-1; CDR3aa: CSVEGTGVTEAFF; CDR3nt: TGCAGCGTTGAAGGGACAGGGGTCACTGAAGCTTTCTTT
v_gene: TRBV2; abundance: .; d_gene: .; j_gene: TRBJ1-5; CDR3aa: CASSGRGQPQHF; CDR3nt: TGTGCCAGCAGTGGACGCGGTCAGCCCCAGCATTTT
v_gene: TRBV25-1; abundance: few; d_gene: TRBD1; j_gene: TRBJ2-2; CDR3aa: CASREQGAYTGELFF; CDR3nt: TGTGCCAGCAGGGAACAGGGGGCCTACACCGGGGAGCTGTTTTTT
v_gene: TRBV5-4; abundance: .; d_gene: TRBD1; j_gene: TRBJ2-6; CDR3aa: CASSGTGGSGANVLTF; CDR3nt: TGTGCCAGCAGCGGGACAGGGGGCTCTGGGGCCAACGTCCTGACTTTC
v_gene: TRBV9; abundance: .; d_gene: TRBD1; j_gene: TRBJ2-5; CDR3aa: CASSVAPQGAGETQYF; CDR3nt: TGTGCCAGCAGCGTAGCTCCACAGGGGGCAGGAGAGACCCAGTACTTC
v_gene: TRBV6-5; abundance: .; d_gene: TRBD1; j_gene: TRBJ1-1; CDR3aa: CASSRQGWTEAFF; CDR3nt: TGTGCCAGCAGTCGACAGGGTTGGACTGAAGCTTTCTTT
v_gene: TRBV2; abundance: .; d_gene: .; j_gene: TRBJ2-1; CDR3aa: CASSKTSSYNEQFF; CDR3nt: TGTGCCAGCAGCAAAACGAGCTCCTACAATGAGCAGTTCTTC
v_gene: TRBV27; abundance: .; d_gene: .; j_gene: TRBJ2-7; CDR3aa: CASSFRGVNEQYF; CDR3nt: TGTGCCAGCAGTTTTAGGGGCGTCAACGAGCAGTACTTC
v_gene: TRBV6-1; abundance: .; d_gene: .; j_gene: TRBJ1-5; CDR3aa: CAGSEYVQSSNQPQHF; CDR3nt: TGTGCCGGCAGTGAATATGTACAGAGTAGCAATCAGCCCCAGCATTTT
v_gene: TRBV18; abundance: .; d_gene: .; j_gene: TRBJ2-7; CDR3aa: CASSVTAPSDEQYF; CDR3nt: TGTGCCAGCTCAGTGACAGCACCTTCGGACGAGCAGTACTTC
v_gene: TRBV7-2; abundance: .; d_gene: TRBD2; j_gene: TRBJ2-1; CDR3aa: CASSLAGGGANEQFF; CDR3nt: TGTGCCAGCAGCTTAGCGGGCGGGGGGGCGAATGAGCAGTTCTTC
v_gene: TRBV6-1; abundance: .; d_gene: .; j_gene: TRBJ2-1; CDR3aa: CVLRGADHNEQFF; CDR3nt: TGTGTCTTACGGGGGGCTGATCACAATGAGCAGTTCTTC
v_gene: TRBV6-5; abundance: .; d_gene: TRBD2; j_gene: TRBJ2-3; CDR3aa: CASSSTTAGEADTQYF; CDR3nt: TGTGCCAGCAGTTCTACTACGGCGGGAGAGGCAGATACGCAGTATTTT
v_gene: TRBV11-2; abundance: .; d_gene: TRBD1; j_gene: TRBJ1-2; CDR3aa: CASRPGQGRRVNYGYTF; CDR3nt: TGTGCCAGCAGACCTGGACAGGGAAGGAGAGTAAACTATGGCTACACCTTC
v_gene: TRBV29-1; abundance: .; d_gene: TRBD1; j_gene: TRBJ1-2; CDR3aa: CSVRGQYYGYTF; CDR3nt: TGCAGCGTAAGGGGACAGTACTATGGCTACACCTTC
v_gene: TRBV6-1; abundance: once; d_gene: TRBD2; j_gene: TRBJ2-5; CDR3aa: CACRLASVQETQYF; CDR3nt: TGTGCCTGCCGACTAGCCTCCGTCCAAGAGACCCAGTACTTC